A selection of T cell receptor beta chains follows, all from one sample in a study of blood T cell repertoires in COVID-19. Assay used: immunoSEQ multiplex PCR; TCRdb lists only in-frame clones, some missing. The table has roughly 180,000 clones, roughly 76% seen once. Sequencing was performed on peripheral blood. The source is a woman aged 50 to 65 with active or convalescent COVID-19. CDR3s include the opening cysteine and the closing phenylalanine or tryptophan. The listing skips clone size in some rows; elsewhere it reads once, few, many or a size class.

j_call clone_size v_call cdr3_aa
TRBJ2-1 . TRBV24-1 CATSDSWTRGNEQFF
TRBJ1-3 . TRBV7-8 CASSFAGTGTISSGNTIYF
TRBJ2-5 once TRBV6-2/TRBV6-3 CASSFVQGLQETQYF
TRBJ2-2 . TRBV18 CASSSTSSSGELFF
TRBJ1-2 once TRBV9 CASSASANYGYTF
TRBJ1-2 . TRBV11-3 CASSLGERVGYTF
TRBJ2-3 . TRBV7-9 CASSLRTSGSTDTQYF
TRBJ1-4 . TRBV6-7 CASSLQGNEETNEKLFF
TRBJ2-7 . TRBV24-1 CATSPYEQYF
TRBJ2-2 few TRBV2 CASSQGSGSTTGELFF
TRBJ1-1 . TRBV30 CAWSPGGNTEAFF
TRBJ2-7 . TRBV12-3/TRBV12-4 CASTLTHSYEQYF
TRBJ1-1 . TRBV7-3 CASRMTGPTEAFF
TRBJ1-5 . TRBV19 CASSIALNQPQHF
TRBJ1-4 . TRBV4-3 CASSQNYKLNEKLFF
TRBJ2-7 . TRBV10-3 CAIRWGQGTNEQYF
TRBJ2-2 . TRBV30 CAWRFGMNTGELFF
TRBJ2-7 . TRBV24-1 CATTNVRQGVDEQYF
TRBJ1-1 once TRBV6-5 CASSYDRAEEAFF
TRBJ2-5 . TRBV5-4 CASSLPSGDGETQYF
TRBJ2-7 few TRBV7-2 CASSLGLRSYEQYF
TRBJ2-1 . TRBV6-1 CASSEGLAGLWNEQFF
TRBJ1-5 . TRBV24-1 CATSDPGQSQSQHF
TRBJ1-2 . TRBV20-1 CSASGGQATNYGYTF
TRBJ2-5 . TRBV18 CASSSDTPGTQYF
TRBJ1-4 . TRBV2 CASNTGTGNEKLFF